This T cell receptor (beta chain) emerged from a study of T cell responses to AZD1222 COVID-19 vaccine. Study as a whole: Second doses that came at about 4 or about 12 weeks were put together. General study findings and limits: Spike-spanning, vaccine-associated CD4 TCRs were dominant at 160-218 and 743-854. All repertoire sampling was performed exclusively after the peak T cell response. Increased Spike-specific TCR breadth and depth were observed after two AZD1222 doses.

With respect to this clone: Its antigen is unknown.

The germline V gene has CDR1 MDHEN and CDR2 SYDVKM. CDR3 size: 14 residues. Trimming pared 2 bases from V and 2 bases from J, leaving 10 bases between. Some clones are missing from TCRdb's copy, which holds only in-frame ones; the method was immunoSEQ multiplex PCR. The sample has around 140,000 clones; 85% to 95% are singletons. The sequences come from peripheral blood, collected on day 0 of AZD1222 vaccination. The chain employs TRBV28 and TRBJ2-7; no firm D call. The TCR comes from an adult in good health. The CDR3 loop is CASSLARLTYEQYF. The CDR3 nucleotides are TGTGCCAGCAGTTTAGCTAGGCTGACCTACGAGCAGTACTTC.